The clone carrying this T cell receptor beta chain was seen only once. Patients with uncontrolled infections, other autoimmune diseases, pregnancy or lactation were excluded. The record originates from a study of T cells in Graves' hyperthyroidism and ophthalmopathy. CDR3 length: 15 residues. The trim removed 6 bases at V and 14 bases at J, leaving 13 bases unmatched. Germline-derived CDR1 and CDR2 are MNHNS and SASEGT. TCR beta CDR3 region amplification was performed from RNA transcripts. When the TCR CDR3 underwent first-round RT-PCR, the HTBI primer set was used. MiXCR, run by TCRdb on the multiplex PCR reads, gives a single entry per CDR3 protein. The repertoire holds about 840,000 distinct CDR3 sequences, roughly 40% seen once, with 7.5% to 9.5% in the top ten.

This sequence joins TRBV6-1 and TRBJ1-4; TRBD1 aligns across 12 bases. The specimen was blood. This receptor was taken from a man between 18 and 35 years old with Graves' hyperthyroidism. The CDR3 spells CASSFTGTGGEYLFF. In nucleotides, the CDR3 is TGTGCCAGCAGCTTCACCGGGACAGGGGGCGAATATCTGTTTTTT.